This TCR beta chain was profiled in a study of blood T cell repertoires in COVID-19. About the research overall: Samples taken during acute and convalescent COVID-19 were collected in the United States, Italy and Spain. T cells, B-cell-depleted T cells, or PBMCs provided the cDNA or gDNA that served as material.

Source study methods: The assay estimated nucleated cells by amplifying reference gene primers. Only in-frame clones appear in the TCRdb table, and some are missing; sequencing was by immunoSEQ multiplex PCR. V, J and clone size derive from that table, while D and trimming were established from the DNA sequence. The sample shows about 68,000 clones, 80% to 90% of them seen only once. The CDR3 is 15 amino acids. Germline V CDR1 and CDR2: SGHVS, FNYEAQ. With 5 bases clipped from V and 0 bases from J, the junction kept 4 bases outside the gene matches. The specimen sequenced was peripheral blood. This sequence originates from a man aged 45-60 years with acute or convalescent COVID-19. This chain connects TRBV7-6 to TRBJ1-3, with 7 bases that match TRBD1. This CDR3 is CASSPGQNSGNTIYF. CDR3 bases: TGTGCCAGCAGCCCGGGACAGAACTCTGGAAACACCATATATTTT.